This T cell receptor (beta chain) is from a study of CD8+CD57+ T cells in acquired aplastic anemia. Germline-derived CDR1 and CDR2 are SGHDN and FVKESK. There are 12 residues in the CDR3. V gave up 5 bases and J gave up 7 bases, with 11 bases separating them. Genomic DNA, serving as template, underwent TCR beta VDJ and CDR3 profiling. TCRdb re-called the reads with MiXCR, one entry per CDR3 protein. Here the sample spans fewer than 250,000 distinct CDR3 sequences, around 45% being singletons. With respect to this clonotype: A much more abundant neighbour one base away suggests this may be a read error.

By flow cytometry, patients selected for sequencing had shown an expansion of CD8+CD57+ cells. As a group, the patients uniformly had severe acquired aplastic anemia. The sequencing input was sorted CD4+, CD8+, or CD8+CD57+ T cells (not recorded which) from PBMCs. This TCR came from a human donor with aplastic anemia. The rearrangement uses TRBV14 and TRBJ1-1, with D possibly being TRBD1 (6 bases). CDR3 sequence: CASSGGQREAFF. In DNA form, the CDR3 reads TGTGCCAGCAGCGGTGGACAGCGTGAAGCTTTCTTT.